This TCR beta chain appears in the sequencing data of a study of CD8 T cells in ankylosing spondylitis. TCRdb re-analysed the 5' RACE reads in MiXCR, keeping a single row per CDR3 protein. The sample holds about 180,000 distinct CDR3 sequences, 9.8% seen once. V dropped 4 bases and J dropped 2 bases, with 8 bases sitting between them. The CDR3 has 14 residues. The germline CDR1 and CDR2 sequences are KGHDR and SFDVKD. This clonotype appeared many times. The V call is TRBV24-1, the J call TRBJ2-1, with D possibly matching TRBD2 (5 bases). Sequencing used blood, either unsorted or a sorted T cell fraction (not recorded which). This TCR was sampled from a female donor with ankylosing spondylitis or in good health (not recorded which). In DNA, the CDR3 is TGTGCCACCAGTGACCATAGCGCCTACAATGAGCAGTTCTTC. Translation: CATSDHSAYNEQFF.